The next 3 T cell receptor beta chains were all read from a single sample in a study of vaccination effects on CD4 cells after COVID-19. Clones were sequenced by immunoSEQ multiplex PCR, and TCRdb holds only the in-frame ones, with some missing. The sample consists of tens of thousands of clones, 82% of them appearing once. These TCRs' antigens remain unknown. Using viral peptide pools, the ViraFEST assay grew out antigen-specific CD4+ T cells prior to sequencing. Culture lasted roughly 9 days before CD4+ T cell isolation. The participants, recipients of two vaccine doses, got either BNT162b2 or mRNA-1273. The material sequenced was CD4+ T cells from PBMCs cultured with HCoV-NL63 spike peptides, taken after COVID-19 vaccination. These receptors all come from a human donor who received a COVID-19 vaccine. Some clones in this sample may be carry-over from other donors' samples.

The CDR3 nucleotides read TGCGCCAGCAGCTTGGCCATTGGGCAGAACACTGAAGCTTTCTTT. It codes for CASSLAIGQNTEAFF. The chain carries TRBV5-1 and TRBJ1-1; D not certain. V was clipped by 0 bases and J by 1 base, with 10 bases between them. Per the germline V gene, CDR1 is SGHRS and CDR2 is YFSETQ. The CDR3 runs to 15 residues.

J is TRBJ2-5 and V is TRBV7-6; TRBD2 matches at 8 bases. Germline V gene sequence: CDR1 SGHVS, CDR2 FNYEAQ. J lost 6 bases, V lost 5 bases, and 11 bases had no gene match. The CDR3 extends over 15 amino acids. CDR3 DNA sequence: TGTGCCAGCAGCCAAACCGGGGGGGCGGGGCAGACCCAGTACTTC. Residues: CASSQTGGAGQTQYF.

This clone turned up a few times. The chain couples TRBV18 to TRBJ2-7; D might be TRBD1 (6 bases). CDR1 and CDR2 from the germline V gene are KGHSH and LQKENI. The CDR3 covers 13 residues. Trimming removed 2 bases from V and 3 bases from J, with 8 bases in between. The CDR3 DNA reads TGTGCCAGCTCACCAGGGACATACTACGAGCAGTACGTC. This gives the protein CASSPGTYYEQYV.